Following are 29 T cell receptor beta chains from one sample sequenced in a study of blood T cell repertoires in COVID-19. Libraries were prepared by immunoSEQ multiplex PCR; TCRdb keeps only in-frame clonotypes and omits some of them. Counted here are about 59,000 clones, around 86% occurring once; the ten biggest clones make up around 30%. The sequenced sample consisted of peripheral blood. The receptors here all came from a woman of 80 years or more with active or convalescent COVID-19.

The CDR3 DNA is TGTGCCAGCAGTTACTCCGACACCATGAACACTGAAGCTTTCTTT. Translated, it gives CASSYSDTMNTEAFF. The gene calls are TRBV6-5 and TRBJ1-1; no reliable D call. Germline CDR1 and CDR2: MNHEY and SVGAGI. The CDR3 consists of 15 residues. Between the trimmed V and J ends, which lost 0 bases and 0 bases, there was a span of 8 bases.

The gene calls are TRBV19 and TRBJ2-5; 7 bases line up with TRBD2. The J segment lost 5 bases and the V segment lost 5 bases, leaving 11 bases of the junction unmatched. Germline assignment: CDR1 LNHDA and CDR2 SQIVND (reference sequence). The CDR3 covers 15 residues. CDR3 loop: CASSGGVSQRETQYF. The CDR3 bases are TGTGCCAGTAGTGGGGGGGTCTCACAGAGGGAGACCCAGTACTTC. The variable domain in full, completed from reference TRBV19 and TRBJ2-5, reads DGGITQSPKYLFRKEGQNVTLSCEQNLNHDAMYWYRQDPGQGLRLIYYSQIVNDFQKGDIAEGYSVSREKKESFPLTVTSAQKNPTAFYLCASSGGVSQRETQYFGPGTRLLVL.

CDR3 in amino acids: CATSRDGGSTEAFF. Written as DNA, the CDR3 is TGTGCCACCAGCAGAGATGGCGGTAGCACTGAAGCTTTCTTT. The chain joins TRBV15 to TRBJ1-1, with D hard to call. The CDR3 covers 14 residues. Germline-derived CDR1 and CDR2 are LNHNV and YYDKDF (reference sequence). V lost 0 bases, J lost 4 bases, and 9 bases lay in between.

The chain carries TRBV7-3 and TRBJ2-1; 10 nucleotides agree with TRBD2. Unmatched junction bases numbered 6, after V lost 5 bases and J lost 5 bases. In germline, CDR1 is SGHTA, CDR2 FQGTGA. CDR3 length: 15 residues. CDR3 amino acids: CASSILAGGHNEQFF. CDR3 bases: TGTGCCAGCAGCATTTTAGCGGGGGGCCACAATGAGCAGTTCTTC. The whole variable domain, remainder taken from reference TRBV7-3 and TRBJ2-1, is GAGVSQTPSNKVTEKGKYVELRCDPISGHTALYWYRQSLGQGPEFLIYFQGTGAADDSGLPNDRFFAVRPEGSVSTLKIQRTERGDSAVYLCASSILAGGHNEQFFGPGTRLTVL.

The chain links TRBV18 to TRBJ2-7; D perhaps matches TRBD1 (5 bases). The germline V gene encodes CDR1 KGHSH and CDR2 LQKENI. The CDR3 runs 12 residues. With 3 bases removed from V and 5 bases from J, the gap between germline ends came to 8 bases. DNA for the CDR3: TGTGCCAGCTCACCGGGGCAAAACGAGCAGTACTTC. Its protein product is CASSPGQNEQYF. Full variable domain (outside the CDR3, taken from reference TRBV18 and TRBJ2-7): NAGVMQNPRHLVRRRGQEARLRCSPMKGHSHVYWYRQLPEEGLKFMVYLQKENIIDESGMPKERFSAEFPKEGPSILRIQQVVRGDSAAYFCASSPGQNEQYFGPGTRLTVT.

The chain combines TRBV4-3 with TRBJ1-1; D might be TRBD1 (5 bases). V lost 0 bases and J lost 7, with 9 bases in between. CDR3 length: 13 residues. CDR1 LGHNA and CDR2 YSLEER come from the germline V gene. CDR3 residues: CASSQEQDFEAFF. The DNA for the CDR3 is TGCGCCAGCAGCCAAGAACAGGATTTTGAAGCTTTCTTT.

The V and J genes are TRBV6-5 and TRBJ2-7; D is possibly TRBD2 (6 bases). The CDR3 has 15 amino acids. Looked up from germline, CDR1 is MNHEY and CDR2 is SVGAGI. Trimming took 6 bases from V and 2 from J, leaving 17 bases between them. CDR3 nucleotide sequence: TGTGCCAGCAGCGAGGAGGGGCAACCAGCCTACGAGCAGTACTTC. Translated, it gives CASSEEGQPAYEQYF.

This clone was observed a single time. V and J are TRBV9 and TRBJ2-7, with 10 bases lining up with TRBD1. V lost 4 bases, J lost 0 bases, and 4 bases stayed unmatched. CDR3 length: 15 residues. Germline CDR1 SGDLS, CDR2 YYNGEE. The CDR3 coding sequence is TGTGCCAGCAGCCTGGGACAGGGGATCTCCTACGAGCAGTACTTC. Its translation is CASSLGQGISYEQYF.

The rearrangement links TRBV7-2 to TRBJ1-5; D uncertain. The CDR3 has 13 residues. Germline CDR1 is SGHTA and CDR2 is FQGNSA. V shed 4 bases and J shed 0 bases, with 4 bases lying between them. For the CDR3, the DNA is TGTGCCAGCAGCTCCCATAGCAATCAGCCCCAGCATTTT. Protein: CASSSHSNQPQHF.

The rearrangement uses TRBV27 and TRBJ2-5; D is unclear. V was pared by 5 bases and J by 4 bases, with 23 bases between. The CDR3 covers 17 residues. Per the germline V gene, CDR1 is MNHEY and CDR2 is SMNVEV (reference sequence). CDR3: CASSQGPDWIEVETQYF. In nucleotides, the CDR3 is TGTGCCAGCAGTCAAGGCCCTGACTGGATCGAGGTAGAGACCCAGTACTTC.

The chain employs TRBV2 and TRBJ1-1, with D possibly TRBD1 on 6 matching bases. Germline V gene data show CDR1 as SNHLY and CDR2 as FYNNEI. V was pared by 7 bases and J by 4 bases, with 13 bases between. This CDR3 region has 13 residues. CDR3 in DNA: TGTGCCAGCAAGGTCCAGGGGCGCACTGAAGCTTTCTTT. Residues: CASKVQGRTEAFF.

This chain joins TRBV29-1 and TRBJ1-5; the D is unclear. The germline V and J ends were trimmed by 4 bases and 0 bases, with 4 bases remaining between them. This CDR3 spans 12 amino acids. The V gene's germline CDR1 is SQVTM and CDR2 ANQGSEA. CDR3 sequence reads: CSVAGSNQPQHF. CDR3 in DNA: TGCAGCGTTGCCGGTAGCAATCAGCCCCAGCATTTT.

Only one count was recorded for this clone. The chain couples TRBV6-5 to TRBJ1-6, with TRBD1 identical over 9 bases. V lost 4 bases, J lost 9 bases, and 10 bases stayed unmatched. The V gene's germline CDR1 is MNHEY and CDR2 SVGAGI. The CDR3 has 16 residues. Here the CDR3 reads CASSFDRGRSSSPLHF. As DNA, the CDR3 is TGTGCCAGCAGTTTCGACAGGGGGAGAAGTAGTTCACCCCTCCACTTT.

V gene TRBV5-6 combines with J gene TRBJ1-6; TRBD1 is a possible D gene (5 bases). The CDR3 runs 14 residues. The germline V gene encodes CDR1 SGHDT and CDR2 YYEEEE. V dropped 0 bases and J dropped 5 bases, with 6 bases sitting between them. CDR3 protein: CASSLGTNNSPLHF. The CDR3 DNA sequence: TGTGCCAGCAGCTTGGGGACAAATAATTCACCCCTCCACTTT.

The CDR3 coding sequence is TGTGCCACCAGCAGGCGGGACGCTGAATGGAAGGGCTACACCTTC. Residues: CATSRRDAEWKGYTF. The genes are TRBV15 and TRBJ1-2; weak D call: TRBD1 (5 bases). CDR1 and CDR2 from the germline V gene are LNHNV and YYDKDF (reference sequence). The CDR3 runs 15 residues. Deletions cut 3 bases from V and 8 bases from J, with 19 bases between. The full variable domain, completed using reference TRBV15 and TRBJ1-2, is DAMVIQNPRYQVTQFGKPVTLSCSQTLNHNVMYWYQQKSSQAPKLLFHYYDKDFNNEADTPDNFQSRRPNTSFCFLDIRSPGLGDTAMYLCATSRRDAEWKGYTFGSGTRLTVV.

The CDR3 sequence is CASSRSGGDNEQFF. Here the CDR3 DNA reads TGCGCCAGCAGTAGGAGCGGGGGGGACAATGAGCAGTTCTTC. This sequence joins TRBV10-2 and TRBJ2-1, with TRBD2 matching 10 bases. J was trimmed by 5 bases and V by 5 bases; bases with no gene match: 3. From germline, CDR1 is WSHSY and CDR2 SAAADI. This CDR3 comprises 14 residues.

J is TRBJ1-6 and V is TRBV9; unclear D gene. V lost 5 bases to trimming and J lost 6 bases, with 15 bases between them. From germline, CDR1 is SGDLS and CDR2 YYNGEE. CDR3 length equals 15 residues. The DNA for the CDR3 is TGTGCCAGCAGGGCGGGGAGCAACCTTAATTCACCCCTCCACTTT. It is translated as CASRAGSNLNSPLHF.

The chain carries TRBV28 and TRBJ1-2; 11 bases align to TRBD1. The germline V gene encodes CDR1 MDHEN and CDR2 SYDVKM. The CDR3 covers 18 residues. Trimming removed 3 bases from V and 2 bases from J; junction bases left unmatched: 11. In DNA form, the CDR3 reads TGTGCCAGCAGTTTTCCTCAGGGACAGGGGGGGCAAAACTATGGCTACACCTTC. Encoded protein: CASSFPQGQGGQNYGYTF.

The chain employs TRBV4-1 and TRBJ1-1, with 10 bases lining up with TRBD1. After removal of 0 bases from V and 7 bases from J, the junction contained 8 bases not matched to a gene. The CDR3 length is 16 residues. Germline V gene sequence: CDR1 MGHRA, CDR2 YSYEKL. In DNA, the CDR3 is TGCGCCAGCAGCCAAGATCCGACAGGGGGCGAAGTTGAAGCTTTCTTT. Encoded protein: CASSQDPTGGEVEAFF.

V gene TRBV1 combines with J gene TRBJ1-1; TRBD1 is taken as the D call from the table, unchecked against the DNA. TRBV1 is marked as a pseudogene. The CDR3 runs to 13 residues. The CDR3 region is CTSSPQEDTEAFF. CDR3 nucleotides: TGCACCAGCAGCCCTCAGGAAGACACTGAAGCTTTCTTT.

The CDR3 region has the DNA TGTGCCAGCAGCCGAGACGGGTGGGGCGGCTACACCTTC. Its translation is CASSRDGWGGYTF. The chain recombines TRBV6-2 or TRBV6-3 with TRBJ1-2; D is perhaps TRBD1 (5 bases). There are 13 residues in the CDR3. The germline V gene has CDR1 MNHEY and CDR2 SVGEGT. V lost 6 bases, J lost 8 bases, and 16 bases lay in between.

V and J are TRBV7-9 and TRBJ2-1; the D gene is possibly TRBD2 (6 bases). CDR1 SEHNR and CDR2 FQNEAQ come from the germline V gene (reference sequence). Between the trimmed V and J ends, which lost 1 base and 2 bases, there was a span of 6 bases. The CDR3 length is 14 residues. The CDR3 region has the DNA TGTGCCAGCAGCTTAGGGACTACCTACAATGAGCAGTTCTTC. Encoded protein: CASSLGTTYNEQFF. The full variable domain, with the rest looked up from reference TRBV7-9 and TRBJ2-1, is DTGVSQNPRHKITKRGQNVTFRCDPISEHNRLYWYRQTLGQGPEFLTYFQNEAQLEKSRLLSDRFSAERPKGSFSTLEIQRTEQGDSAMYLCASSLGTTYNEQFFGPGTRLTVL.

The chain combines TRBV11-3 with TRBJ2-1, with TRBD2 identical over 13 bases. This CDR3 spans 15 amino acids. Germline V lookup: CDR1 SGHNT, CDR2 YENEEA. V lost 6 bases, J lost 7 bases, and 6 bases stayed unmatched. CDR3 sequence reads: CASSPTSGGVNEQFF. The DNA of the CDR3 is TGTGCCAGCAGTCCAACTAGCGGGGGGGTGAATGAGCAGTTCTTC.

A single count supports this clone. V is TRBV19 and J is TRBJ1-1; no clear D. This CDR3 has 14 amino acids. The germline V and J ends were trimmed by 5 bases and 0 bases, with 10 bases remaining between them. Germline V gene sequence: CDR1 LNHDA, CDR2 SQIVND (reference sequence). The CDR3 loop is CASSQREMNTEAFF. Written as DNA, the CDR3 is TGTGCCAGTAGTCAACGAGAGATGAACACTGAAGCTTTCTTT.

The chain employs TRBV5-1 and TRBJ2-1; TRBD2 matches 13 bases. The CDR3 covers 16 residues. The germline gives CDR1 SGHRS, CDR2 YFSETQ. Losses at the gene ends were 2 bases for V and 8 bases for J; bases not matched to a gene: 7. For the CDR3, the DNA is TGCGCCAGCAGCTTCCGGACTAGCGGGGGCAGGGATGAGCAGTTCTTC. Translating it yields CASSFRTSGGRDEQFF.

J is TRBJ1-1 and V is TRBV19; TRBD1 matches at 8 bases. Germline V gene lookup returns CDR1 LNHDA and CDR2 SQIVND (reference sequence). The CDR3 extends over 15 amino acids. V trimming: 7 bases; J trimming: 2 bases; junction bases outside the gene matches: 9. The CDR3 coding sequence is TGTGCCAGTAATGGGAAGACAGGGGTAAACACTGAAGCTTTCTTT. Its translation: CASNGKTGVNTEAFF.

The rearrangement uses TRBV7-3 and TRBJ1-1, with D maybe TRBD1 (5 bases). Trimming shortened V by 5 bases and J by 3 bases, and 13 bases separated the two germline ends. CDR3 length: 14 residues. Germline V CDR1 and CDR2: SGHTA, FQGTGA. The CDR3 nucleotides are TGTGCCAGCAGCCCGCGGGGCGCCGACACTGAAGCTTTCTTT. Protein product: CASSPRGADTEAFF.

In this sample, this clone turned up a few times. CDR3 DNA: TGTGCCAGCAGTGAGACAGGGCCTGGAAACACCATATATTTT. Amino acid sequence: CASSETGPGNTIYF. The chain is built from TRBV6-1 and TRBJ1-3; 7 bases line up with TRBD1. The length of the CDR3 is 14 residues. Trimming at V came to 3 bases and at J to 2 bases, leaving 1 base not matched to a gene. Germline CDR1 and CDR2: MNHNS and SASEGT.

The rearrangement links TRBV6-1 to TRBJ2-7; the match to TRBD1 covers 7 bases. The germline V gene encodes CDR1 MNHNS and CDR2 SASEGT. The V segment lost 4 bases and the J segment 2 bases; nucleotides outside the gene matches: 11. The CDR3 spans 16 residues. The CDR3, as DNA: TGTGCCAGCAGTGGGACAGGATACTCCGCCCCCTACGAGCAGTACTTC. Residues: CASSGTGYSAPYEQYF.